This TCR beta chain was obtained from a study of CD8+CD57+ T cells in acquired aplastic anemia. About the research overall: Sorted CD4+ and CD8+ cell DNA averaged approximately 3.2 ug. Study-wide findings and caveats: Fewer than 30 shared CD8+ CDR3s appeared highly expressed within patients' immunodominant clones.

CD8+CD57+ cell expansion had been shown by flow cytometry in patients chosen for sequencing. Patients, without exception, had severe acquired aplastic anemia. Therapy had not been given to patients before blood sampling. Trimming left V 4 bases short and J 3 bases short, with 24 bases between. CDR1 and CDR2 from the germline V gene are SEHNR and FQNEAQ (reference sequence). The CDR3 runs to 18 residues. Genomic DNA, the template, was used for profiling of the TCR beta VDJ and CDR3. TCRdb re-analysed the reads in MiXCR, keeping a single row per CDR3 protein. The data contain approximately 260,000 distinct CDR3 sequences, approximately 86% of them singletons. In the case of this clonotype: What it recognizes is unknown.

The material sequenced was sorted CD4+, CD8+, or CD8+CD57+ T cells (not recorded which) from PBMCs. The chain couples TRBV7-9 to TRBJ1-2; possible D gene TRBD1, 5 bases. The receptor comes from a human donor with aplastic anemia. Here the CDR3 DNA reads TGTGCCAGCAGCTCTTTGCGGTTGGTAACGGCGGGGCACTATGGCTACACCTTC. Amino acid sequence: CASSSLRLVTAGHYGYTF.